These T cell receptor beta chains were read from a single sample in a study of blood T cell repertoires in COVID-19. Sequencing was performed with immunoSEQ multiplex PCR; in TCRdb, only in-frame clones are kept and a portion is missing. The sample consists of about 190,000 clones, more than 60% of them appearing once. The material sequenced was peripheral blood. The receptors were gathered from a woman in her forties or fifties with acute or convalescent COVID-19. CDR3s include the opening cysteine and the closing phenylalanine or tryptophan. A D gene is named only where the DNA matches it firmly.

v_gene	j_gene	d_gene	CDR3nt	CDR3aa
TRBV5-1	TRBJ2-7	TRBD1	TGCGCCAGCAGCTTGGTCCCCGGGACAGGGTCGGACGAGCAGTACTTC	CASSLVPGTGSDEQYF
TRBV7-8	TRBJ2-1	.	TGTGCCAGCAGCCCATCCTACAATGAGCAGTTCTTC	CASSPSYNEQFF
TRBV7-2	TRBJ2-7	TRBD2	TGTGCCAGCAGCTTAGCGCTTAGGACGGGGGGGTACGAGCAGTACTTC	CASSLALRTGGYEQYF
TRBV4-2	TRBJ1-1	.	TGTGCCAGCAGCCAAACACAGGGAGTCAACACTGAAGCTTTCTTT	CASSQTQGVNTEAFF
TRBV5-1	TRBJ2-2	.	TGCGCCAGCAGCCTCCGGATTGGGGGGACCGCCAATGAGCTGTTTTTT	CASSLRIGGTANELFF
TRBV19	TRBJ2-3	TRBD2	TGTGCCAGTATGGACGGGGGGGCCCTAGATACGCAGTATTTT	CASMDGGALDTQYF
TRBV9	TRBJ1-6	.	TGTGCCAGCAGCGTAGAGGGCGGGCCCAGCCGGAGGGATTCACCCCTCCACTTT	CASSVEGGPSRRDSPLHF
TRBV5-6	TRBJ2-2	.	TGTGCCAGCAGCAGACGCAGGGGCGGCACGAACACCGGGGAGCTGTTTTTT	CASSRRRGGTNTGELFF
TRBV7-2	TRBJ2-3	TRBD2	TGTGCCAGCAGGAGGACTAGCGGGCAAACAGATACGCAGTATTTT	CASRRTSGQTDTQYF
TRBV7-6	TRBJ2-1	.	TGTGCCAGCAGCTTATACTCGTACAATGAGCAGTTCTTC	CASSLYSYNEQFF
TRBV10-1	TRBJ1-2	TRBD1	TGCGCCAGCCCTGGGACAGGGGCGCGGTTCTGTGGCTACACCTTC	CASPGTGARFCGYTF
TRBV20-1	TRBJ2-5	.	TGCAGTGCCGTTAACCAAGAGACCCAGTACTTC	CSAVNQETQYF
TRBV27	TRBJ1-1	.	TGTGCCAGCAGTTCCTATGGGGCGCGTAGCCCTGAAGCTTTCTTT	CASSSYGARSPEAFF
TRBV6-5	TRBJ1-1	.	TGTGCCAGCACCCAGACAGTGAACACTGAAGCTTTCTTT	CASTQTVNTEAFF